These 13 T cell receptor beta chains came from one sample sequenced in a study of blood T cell repertoires in COVID-19. Generated by immunoSEQ multiplex PCR, the TCRdb table keeps only in-frame clones and is missing some. Of hundreds of thousands of clones listed, about 89% are singletons. Sequencing was performed on peripheral blood. These receptor sequences come from a woman under 40 with acute or convalescent COVID-19.

This clone has only one observation. The J gene is TRBJ1-5, the V gene TRBV10-3, with TRBD1 identical over 8 bases. Germline trimming cut 7 bases from V and 5 bases from J; bases unmatched to any gene: 4. Germline CDR1 reads ENHRY; CDR2 reads SYGVKD. This CDR3 region has 13 residues. As DNA, the CDR3 is TGTGCCATCAAAGGACAGGGAGATCAGCCCCAGCATTTT. This sequence encodes CAIKGQGDQPQHF.

The rearrangement joins TRBV5-4 to TRBJ2-6; D perhaps matches TRBD1 (5 bases). The V gene's germline CDR1 is SGHNT and CDR2 YYREEE (reference sequence). The CDR3 runs 17 residues. The V end was cut by 5 bases, the J end by 4 bases, with 19 bases between. The CDR3 bases are TGTGCCAGCAGTTCCCAGGGCCGAGGCTCCGGGGCCAACGTCCTGACTTTC. The encoded protein is CASSSQGRGSGANVLTF.

CDR3 coding DNA: TGTGCCTGGAGTCCCGAGTTTGACTATGGCTACACCTTC. Its protein product is CAWSPEFDYGYTF. The chain links TRBV30 to TRBJ1-2, with no clear D. Trimming removed 2 bases from V and 3 bases from J, with 10 bases in between. Germline assignment: CDR1 GTSNPN and CDR2 SVGIG (reference sequence). There are 13 residues in the CDR3.

This sequence joins TRBV24-1 and TRBJ1-2; D perhaps matches TRBD1 (6 bases). Germline CDR1 reads KGHDR; CDR2 reads SFDVKD. The V end was cut by 4 bases, the J end by 9 bases, with 17 bases between. CDR3 size: 14 residues. DNA of the CDR3: TGTGCCACCAGTGACCCCGGGACATATTATAGCTACACCTTC. Residues: CATSDPGTYYSYTF.

The rearrangement uses TRBV24-1 and TRBJ2-5; TRBD2 might be the D (5 bases). From germline, CDR1 is KGHDR and CDR2 SFDVKD. The CDR3 runs 14 residues. Trimming pared 2 bases from V and 7 bases from J, leaving 13 bases between. Written as DNA, the CDR3 is TGTGCCACCAGTGATTCGGAGGAACTAGGGACCCAGTACTTC. Protein sequence: CATSDSEELGTQYF.

The chain carries TRBV4-1 and TRBJ2-7, with 7 bases fitting TRBD2. Looked up from germline, CDR1 is MGHRA and CDR2 is YSYEKL. The V segment lost 1 base and the J segment 0 bases; nucleotides outside the gene matches: 6. This CDR3 has 16 amino acids. CDR3 sequence (DNA): TGCGCCAGCAGCCAAGGTCCAGCGGGGTACTCCTACGAGCAGTACTTC. Amino acid sequence: CASSQGPAGYSYEQYF.

The chain combines TRBV2 with TRBJ2-5; weak D call: TRBD2 (6 bases). Germline loops: CDR1 SNHLY, CDR2 FYNNEI. The V gene lost 1 base and the J gene lost 0 bases, with 15 bases spanning the gap. The CDR3 is 17 amino acids. CDR3 in DNA: TGTGCCAGCAGTGAAGTTGGGGCGGGGCCAGACCAAGAGACCCAGTACTTC. This gives the protein CASSEVGAGPDQETQYF.

This sequence joins TRBV12-3 or TRBV12-4 and TRBJ1-1; D gene ambiguous. V was clipped by 7 bases and J by 5 bases, with 11 bases between them. There are 12 residues in the CDR3. The CDR3 sequence: CASNFSSTEAFF. Here the CDR3 DNA reads TGTGCCAGCAATTTTTCTAGTACTGAAGCTTTCTTT.

For the CDR3, the DNA is TGTGCCAGCAGCGTGAGACAGGGCACAGATACGCAGTATTTT. Translated: CASSVRQGTDTQYF. V gene TRBV9 combines with J gene TRBJ2-3, with D possibly TRBD1 on 6 matching bases. Trimming left V 2 bases short and J 1 base short, with 8 bases between. CDR3 size: 14 residues. Germline CDR1 reads SGDLS; CDR2 reads YYNGEE.

The chain has TRBV3-1 (or the pseudogene TRBV3-2) and TRBJ2-7; no firm D call. Germline CDR1 reads LGHDT; CDR2 reads YNNKEL (reference sequence). The CDR3 has 14 residues. Trimming removed 0 bases at V and 7 bases at J, with 13 bases between. Here the CDR3 reads CASSQDPPSDEQYF. Written as DNA, the CDR3 is TGTGCCAGCAGCCAAGATCCCCCCAGTGATGAGCAGTACTTC.

Of note for this clone: This CDR3 is also generated by other DNA sequences in the sample. The chain joins TRBV5-1 to TRBJ1-2; 7 nucleotides align to TRBD1. This CDR3 comprises 14 residues. Germline V gives CDR1 SGHRS, CDR2 YFSETQ. J gave up 5 bases and V 2 bases, and 6 bases lay outside the gene matches. CDR3 residues: CASSLDTGDYGYTF. The DNA of the CDR3 is TGCGCCAGCAGCTTAGATACAGGGGATTATGGCTACACCTTC.

The chain recombines TRBV27 with TRBJ2-1; TRBD1 might be the D (6 bases). The V end was cut by 5 bases, the J end by 8 bases, with 19 bases between. This CDR3 is built from 15 residues. From germline, CDR1 is MNHEY and CDR2 SMNVEV (reference sequence). The CDR3 loop is CASSPQGFGGHEQFF. The CDR3 DNA is TGTGCCAGCAGTCCACAGGGTTTTGGCGGTCATGAGCAGTTCTTC.

The chain has TRBV3-1 (or the pseudogene TRBV3-2) and TRBJ2-1; 10 bases match TRBD2. CDR1 is LGHDT, CDR2 YNNKEL, per germline (reference sequence). V was pared by 3 bases and J by 4 bases, with 3 bases of the junction left unmatched. CDR3 length equals 15 residues. CDR3 sequence (DNA): TGTGCCAGCAGCCAGGTACTAGCGGGGTACAATGAGCAGTTCTTC. Its translation: CASSQVLAGYNEQFF.